This record concerns one T cell receptor beta chain sequence. Sequenced by immunoSEQ multiplex PCR; TCRdb stores in-frame clones only, minus some. The data contain some 370,000 clones, 75% to 90% of them singletons. The sample is drawn from a study of blood T cell repertoires in COVID-19. Enrollees, about 18 to 95 years old, lived in some 24 US areas. Participants had their cohort set by participant-reported clinical history. The germline V and J ends were trimmed by 6 bases and 2 bases, with 13 bases remaining between them. CDR1 and CDR2 from the germline V gene are LGHDT and YNNKEL (reference sequence). The CDR3 is made up of 14 amino acids.

The rearrangement uses TRBV3-1 (or the pseudogene TRBV3-2) and TRBJ1-1, with a possible D match to TRBD1 (6 bases). The TCR sequence derives from a woman between 45 and 60 years old who had recovered from COVID-19. Sample: PBMCs or T cells enriched from blood (not recorded which). CDR3 loop: CASSYTGPNTEAFF. CDR3 nucleotides: TGTGCCAGCAGTTACACAGGGCCCAACACTGAAGCTTTCTTT.